Listed here are 31 T cell receptor beta chains from one sample, sequenced in a study of post-analysis software for immune sequencing data. No cognate antigen is known for these TCRs. Findings and caveats of the study: Higher frequency in patients than in controls was seen for roughly five TRBV segments, with TRBV5-6, TRBV5-1 and TRBV20-1 among them.

Unique molecular identifiers tagged the TCR beta cDNA libraries. Each CDR3 protein is one row after TCRdb ran MiXCR on the PCR reads. The sample shows 650,000 to 850,000 distinct CDR3 sequences, 40% to 55% of them seen only once. Material: blood. These receptors all come from a girl aged 10 to 17 with multiple sclerosis.

This clonotype was detected only a few times. A much bigger clone sits one base away, suggesting this may be a read error. The chain carries TRBV7-2 and TRBJ1-2; no clear D. The CDR3 is 16 residues long. Per the germline V gene, CDR1 is SGHTA and CDR2 is FQGNSA. Trimming shortened V by 0 bases and J by 9 bases, and 20 bases separated the two germline ends. CDR3 in amino acids: CASSLAVAVRRGSYTF. For the CDR3, the DNA is TGTGCCAGCAGCTTAGCGGTGGCAGTAAGGCGGGGTAGCTACACCTTC.

The chain couples TRBV6-2 or TRBV6-3 to TRBJ2-1, with D maybe TRBD2 (5 bases). The V end was cut by 2 bases, the J end by 6 bases, with 14 bases between. Germline CDR1 is MNHEY and CDR2 is SVGEGT. The CDR3 has 15 amino acids. Here the CDR3 DNA reads TGTGCCAGCAGTTACGGGTCCGGGATTGGCAATGAGCAGTTCTTC. Protein product: CASSYGSGIGNEQFF.

A word on this clonotype: The junction differs from germline at one of its ends, possibly a read error. The chain is built from TRBV7-9 and TRBJ2-7; D not resolved. The CDR3 is made up of 13 amino acids. Germline CDR1 reads SEHNR; CDR2 reads FQNEAQ (reference sequence). The CDR3 region is CVSSLDGSYEQYF. The CDR3 coding sequence is TGTGTCAGCAGCTTAGACGGATCCTACGAGCAGTACTTC.

The gene calls are TRBV11-3 and TRBJ1-2; 9 bases align to TRBD1. With V trimmed by 4 bases and J by 7 bases, 4 bases remained unmatched. This CDR3 is built from 13 residues. Germline V lookup: CDR1 SGHNT, CDR2 YENEEA. The DNA of the CDR3 is TGTGCCAGCAGCTGGGACAGGGACTCTGGCTACACCTTC. This gives the protein CASSWDRDSGYTF.

The rearrangement links TRBV29-1 to TRBJ1-2; D is unclear. The CDR3 is 10 amino acids. Per germline, CDR1 SQVTM and CDR2 ANQGSEA. Between the trimmed V and J ends, which lost 4 bases and 6 bases, there was a span of 6 bases. CDR3 region: CSVAGDGYTF. In nucleotides, the CDR3 is TGCAGCGTTGCAGGAGATGGCTACACCTTC.

This clonotype has a handful of counts. The chain recombines TRBV6-1 with TRBJ2-1, with 8 bases matching TRBD2. Germline V gene data show CDR1 as MNHNS and CDR2 as SASEGT. This CDR3 has 16 residues. The V gene end was trimmed by 1 base and the J gene end by 9 bases; junction bases not matched to a gene: 11. The CDR3 sequence is CASSEGSGLAVREQFF. The CDR3 DNA reads as TGTGCCAGCAGTGAAGGGTCTGGACTAGCCGTTCGTGAGCAGTTCTTC.

This rearrangement joins TRBV18 to TRBJ2-3, with 9 bases lining up with TRBD1. Germline-derived CDR1 and CDR2 are KGHSH and LQKENI. J lost 4 bases, V lost 3 bases, and 8 bases had no gene match. There are 16 residues in the CDR3. The CDR3 sequence: CASSPPPGQGADTQYF. CDR3 coding DNA: TGTGCCAGCTCACCGCCTCCGGGACAGGGCGCAGATACGCAGTATTTT.

This chain connects TRBV29-1 to TRBJ1-2; no firm D call. V was cut by 6 bases and J by 0 bases, with 8 bases left in between. This CDR3 spans 12 amino acids. The germline V gene has CDR1 SQVTM and CDR2 ANQGSEA. CDR3 nucleotides: TGCAGCGTGAGGAGAGCTAACTATGGCTACACCTTC. Translation gives CSVRRANYGYTF.

The rearrangement links TRBV28 to TRBJ2-7; D gene uncertain. The CDR3 is made up of 15 amino acids. Germline CDR1 and CDR2: MDHEN and SYDVKM. The germline V and J ends were trimmed by 5 bases and 0 bases, with 14 bases remaining between them. The CDR3 nucleotides are TGTGCCAGCAGTCAGACGGCCGACCCCTCCTACGAGCAGTACTTC. This gives the protein CASSQTADPSYEQYF.

This chain connects TRBV4-2 to TRBJ2-1; perhaps TRBD1 as D (6 bases). Germline CDR1 LGHNA, CDR2 YNFKEQ. CDR3 length equals 16 residues. V shed 0 bases and J shed 1 base, with 10 bases lying between them. The CDR3 nucleotides are TGTGCCAGCAGCCAAGATAGGCAGGGGTCCTACAATGAGCAGTTCTTC. Translation: CASSQDRQGSYNEQFF.

The chain combines TRBV5-6 with TRBJ2-3; unclear D gene. CDR1 and CDR2 (germline): SGHDT, YYEEEE. Deletions cut 5 bases from V and 8 bases from J, with 12 bases between. This CDR3 is built from 12 residues. This CDR3 reads CASRNGAGTQYF. The CDR3 nucleotides are TGTGCCAGCAGAAACGGCGCAGGTACGCAGTATTTT.

The rearrangement joins TRBV6-4 to TRBJ2-3; D is perhaps TRBD2 (6 bases). CDR1 and CDR2 from the germline V gene are MRHNA and SNTAGT. The V gene lost 6 bases and the J gene lost 0 bases, with 13 bases spanning the gap. The CDR3 sequence is 15 residues long. CDR3 nucleotide sequence: TGTGCCAGCAGCGACGGGGGAATAAGCACAGATACGCAGTATTTT. Its translation: CASSDGGISTDTQYF.

This clonotype turned up a few times. This rearrangement joins TRBV4-2 to TRBJ2-7, with 12 positions matching TRBD2. CDR1 is LGHNA, CDR2 YNFKEQ, per germline. This CDR3 is 15 amino acids long. V lost 1 base to trimming and J lost 6 bases; unmatched junction nucleotides: 4. The CDR3 DNA follows: TGTGCCAGCAGCCAAGCCGGGACTAGCGGGCGCGAGCAGTACTTC. This translates into CASSQAGTSGREQYF.

The rearrangement links TRBV6-5 to TRBJ2-6, with D hard to call. The CDR3 sequence is 18 residues long. Trimming stripped 2 bases from V and 4 bases from J, with 18 bases between. CDR1 and CDR2 (germline): MNHEY, SVGAGI. The CDR3 loop reads CASSYSRRNLAGANVLTF. CDR3 bases: TGTGCCAGCAGTTACAGTCGGCGGAATTTAGCCGGGGCCAACGTCCTGACTTTC.

This clonotype was detected only a few times. The CDR3 DNA is TGCAGTGCTAGCCGCGCCGGGACGCAGTATTTT. Translating it yields CSASRAGTQYF. The chain uses TRBV20-1 and TRBJ2-3; D is ambiguous. Between the trimmed V and J ends, which lost 3 bases and 9 bases, there was a span of 10 bases. The CDR3 sequence is 11 residues long. Germline CDR1 and CDR2: DFQATT and SNEGSKA (reference sequence).

This clonotype was counted a few times. V is TRBV27 and J is TRBJ1-1; D gene ambiguous. The CDR3 is 11 residues long. Germline V lookup: CDR1 MNHEY, CDR2 SMNVEV (reference sequence). V lost 4 bases and J lost 10, with 10 bases in between. CDR3 coding DNA: TGTGCCAGCAGTTCCCCTCTCGGAGCTTTCTTT. Translating it yields CASSSPLGAFF.

This clonotype has only one observation. The rearrangement joins TRBV9 to TRBJ2-7; possibly TRBD2 for D (6 bases). The germline V gene encodes CDR1 SGDLS and CDR2 YYNGEE. This CDR3 region has 15 residues. The V and J ends lost 0 bases and 6 bases respectively, with 16 bases between them. CDR3 region: CASSVEQGLDCEQYF. For the CDR3, the DNA is TGTGCCAGCAGCGTAGAGCAGGGACTGGACTGCGAGCAGTACTTC.

This clonotype has only a few counts. The chain has TRBV4-1 and TRBJ2-1, with D tentatively TRBD2 (6 bases). The germline gives CDR1 MGHRA, CDR2 YSYEKL. Trimming cost V 0 bases and J 6 bases, with 15 bases left between them. CDR3 length: 16 residues. This CDR3 is CASSQEPAGGINEQFF. The CDR3 nucleotides read TGCGCCAGCAGCCAAGAGCCCGCGGGCGGGATCAATGAGCAGTTCTTC.

This clonotype occurred a few times. The V gene is TRBV15, the J gene TRBJ2-1, with 7 bases identical to TRBD2. V shed 5 bases and J 3 bases; nucleotides not matched to a gene: 10. Germline lookup yields CDR1 LNHNV and CDR2 YYDKDF (reference sequence). The length of the CDR3 is 16 residues. CDR3 loop: CATSSTGGDDYNEQFF. The DNA for the CDR3 is TGTGCCACCAGCTCTACGGGAGGCGACGACTACAATGAGCAGTTCTTC.

The table lists this clonotype with a few counts. J is TRBJ2-7 and V is TRBV28; D possibly corresponds to TRBD1 (6 bases). V lost 7 bases to trimming and J lost 1 base, with 11 bases between them. The CDR3 is 13 residues long. Germline V gives CDR1 MDHEN, CDR2 SYDVKM. The CDR3 DNA reads TGTGCCAGCATTCTTACAGGGTCCTACGAGCAGTACTTC. Translated: CASILTGSYEQYF.

The chain combines TRBV7-9 with TRBJ2-3; unclear D gene. This CDR3 is built from 15 residues. Germline-derived CDR1 and CDR2 are SEHNR and FQNEAQ (reference sequence). Trimming cost V 8 bases and J 6 bases, with 21 bases left between them. The chain's CDR3 is CASYPTYPAWDTQYF. Written as DNA, the CDR3 is TGTGCCAGCTACCCGACCTATCCAGCATGGGATACGCAGTATTTT.

This rearrangement joins TRBV3-1 to TRBJ2-1; D is undetermined. CDR3 length: 12 residues. V was pared by 0 bases and J by 9 bases, with 6 bases between. Germline-derived CDR1 and CDR2 are LGHDT and YNNKEL (reference sequence). CDR3 DNA sequence: TGTGCCAGCAGCCAAGAGCCAGGTGAGCAGTTCTTC. This translates into CASSQEPGEQFF.

The chain employs TRBV7-9 and TRBJ1-2; TRBD1 might be the D (6 bases). Germline-derived CDR1 and CDR2 are SEHNR and FQNEAQ (reference sequence). V lost 4 bases to trimming and J lost 4 bases, with 13 bases between them. This CDR3 has 14 amino acids. The CDR3 sequence: CASSWTETRYGYTF. Written as DNA, the CDR3 is TGTGCCAGCAGCTGGACAGAGACCCGCTATGGCTACACCTTC.

The chain couples TRBV19 to TRBJ2-5; 9 bases map to TRBD1. The V gene's germline CDR1 is LNHDA and CDR2 SQIVND (reference sequence). J was trimmed by 5 bases and V by 4 bases; bases with no gene match: 5. The CDR3 consists of 14 residues. Here the CDR3 reads CASSTRQGDETQYF. The DNA for the CDR3 is TGTGCCAGTAGTACTAGACAGGGGGACGAGACCCAGTACTTC.

This clonotype was seen a handful of times. The chain recombines TRBV4-1 with TRBJ2-1, with 12 bases that match TRBD2. V was clipped by 1 base and J by 6 bases; unmatched bases: 4. The CDR3 is 16 residues long. CDR1 MGHRA and CDR2 YSYEKL come from the germline V gene. The CDR3: CASSQGTSGILNEQFF. Written as DNA, the CDR3 is TGCGCCAGCAGCCAAGGGACTAGCGGGATCCTCAATGAGCAGTTCTTC.

Only a few counts were recorded for this clonotype. V gene TRBV12-3 or TRBV12-4 combines with J gene TRBJ1-2; 7 nucleotides match TRBD1. CDR3 length: 14 amino acids. V lost 2 bases, J lost 7 bases, and 7 bases stayed unmatched. The CDR3 here is CASSLRRGAGGYTF. The CDR3 region has the DNA TGTGCCAGCAGTTTACGCAGGGGGGCCGGTGGCTACACCTTC.

The count of this clonotype is one. The chain recombines TRBV2 with TRBJ2-6; D call uncertain. With 7 bases removed from V and 0 bases from J, the gap between germline ends came to 10 bases. The CDR3 covers 15 residues. CDR1 and CDR2 (germline): SNHLY, FYNNEI. As DNA, the CDR3 is TGTGCCAGCAACCTTTTCATCTCTGGGGCCAACGTCCTGACTTTC. It yields the protein CASNLFISGANVLTF.

This clonotype has a handful of counts. V gene TRBV5-5 combines with J gene TRBJ2-5, with TRBD1 matching over 7 bases. Per germline, CDR1 SGHKS and CDR2 YYEKEE (reference sequence). The CDR3 totals 15 residues. Trimming cost V 0 bases and J 3 bases; bases outside gene matches: 5. DNA of the CDR3: TGTGCCAGCAGCTTGGTTCAGGGGGAAAAAGAGACCCAGTACTTC. It specifies CASSLVQGEKETQYF.

The V and J genes are TRBV7-9 and TRBJ2-7; no definite D call. Germline V gene data show CDR1 as SEHNR and CDR2 as FQNEAQ (reference sequence). V gave up 3 bases and J gave up 5 bases, with 11 bases separating them. This CDR3 spans 13 amino acids. CDR3 DNA: TGTGCCAGCAGCTTTTCACCCCGGGACGAGCAGTACTTC. This sequence encodes CASSFSPRDEQYF. Full variable domain (outside the CDR3, taken from reference TRBV7-9 and TRBJ2-7): DTGVSQNPRHKITKRGQNVTFRCDPISEHNRLYWYRQTLGQGPEFLTYFQNEAQLEKSRLLSDRFSAERPKGSFSTLEIQRTEQGDSAMYLCASSFSPRDEQYFGPGTRLTVT.

J is TRBJ2-3 and V is TRBV2, with 9 bases fitting TRBD2. The CDR3 runs to 16 residues. Germline CDR1 and CDR2: SNHLY and FYNNEI. V lost 7 bases and J lost 5; bases outside the gene matches: 13. This chain's CDR3 is CASTQAVAGDEDTQYF. The CDR3, as DNA: TGTGCCAGCACCCAAGCGGTAGCGGGAGATGAAGATACGCAGTATTTT.

This clonotype appeared a few times. The chain recombines TRBV20-1 with TRBJ2-7; 9 bases fit TRBD1. The CDR3 length is 13 residues. CDR1 DFQATT and CDR2 SNEGSKA come from the germline V gene (reference sequence). The CDR3, as DNA: TGCAGCCGCTCGGGACAGGGAAGGTACGAGCAGTACTTC. It yields the protein CSRSGQGRYEQYF.